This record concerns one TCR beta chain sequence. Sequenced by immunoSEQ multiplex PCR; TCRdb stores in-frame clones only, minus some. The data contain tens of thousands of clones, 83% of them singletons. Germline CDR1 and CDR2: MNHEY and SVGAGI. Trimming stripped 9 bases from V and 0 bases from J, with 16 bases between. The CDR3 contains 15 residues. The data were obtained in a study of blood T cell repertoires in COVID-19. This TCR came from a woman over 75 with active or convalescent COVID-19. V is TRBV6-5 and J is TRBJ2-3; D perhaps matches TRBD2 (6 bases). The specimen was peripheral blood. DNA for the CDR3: TGTGCCAGTCGATATAGCGGAGGTAGCACAGATACGCAGTATTTT. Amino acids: CASRYSGGSTDTQYF.